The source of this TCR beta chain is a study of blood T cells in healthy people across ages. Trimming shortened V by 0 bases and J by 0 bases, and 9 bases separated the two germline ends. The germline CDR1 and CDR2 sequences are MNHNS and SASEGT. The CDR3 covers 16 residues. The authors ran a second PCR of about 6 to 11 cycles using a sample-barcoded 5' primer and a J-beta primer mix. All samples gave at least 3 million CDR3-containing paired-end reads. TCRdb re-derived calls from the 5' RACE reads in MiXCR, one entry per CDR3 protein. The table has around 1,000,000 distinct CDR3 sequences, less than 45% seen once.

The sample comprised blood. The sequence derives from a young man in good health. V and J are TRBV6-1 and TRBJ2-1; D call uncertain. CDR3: CASSEAQQASYNEQFF. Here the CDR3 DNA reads TGTGCCAGCAGTGAAGCGCAACAAGCCTCCTACAATGAGCAGTTCTTC.